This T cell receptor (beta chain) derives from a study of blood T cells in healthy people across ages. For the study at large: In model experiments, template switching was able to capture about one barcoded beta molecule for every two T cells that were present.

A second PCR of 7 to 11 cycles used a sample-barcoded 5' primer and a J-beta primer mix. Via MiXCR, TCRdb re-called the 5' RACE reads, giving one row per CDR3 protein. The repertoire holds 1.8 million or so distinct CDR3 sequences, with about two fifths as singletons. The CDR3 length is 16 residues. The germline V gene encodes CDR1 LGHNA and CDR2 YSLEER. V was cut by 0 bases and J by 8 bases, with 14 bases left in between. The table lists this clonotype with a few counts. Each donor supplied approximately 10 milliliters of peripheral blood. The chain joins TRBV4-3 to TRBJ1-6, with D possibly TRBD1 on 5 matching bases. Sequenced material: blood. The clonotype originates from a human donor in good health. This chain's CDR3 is CASSQDLVGPDSPLHF. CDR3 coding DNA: TGCGCCAGCAGCCAAGATCTGGTGGGGCCGGATTCACCCCTCCACTTT.